At least ten counts were recorded for the clone carrying this T cell receptor (beta chain). Its antigen is undetermined. The data were taken from a study of blood T cells in healthy people across ages. Across the whole study: Researchers report that template switching captured about one barcoded beta molecule per two T cells.

A second PCR of 7 to 11 cycles used a sample-barcoded 5' primer and a J-beta primer mix. Using its own MiXCR run on the 5' RACE reads, TCRdb lists one record per CDR3 protein. The sample lists 1.6 million or so distinct CDR3 sequences, about 31% seen once, with roughly 10% in the top ten. With V trimmed by 5 bases and J by 2 bases, 9 bases remained unmatched. This CDR3 comprises 18 residues. The germline V gene has CDR1 LGHNA and CDR2 YNFKEQ. General observations from the study: Getting older went along with TCR beta diversity per million T cells dropping roughly linearly. It was not known whether donors were CMV positive (a possible confounder of expanded clonotype changes).

The receptor was derived from a woman between 25 and 40 years old in good health. Sequenced material: blood. The V and J genes are TRBV4-2 and TRBJ2-7; TRBD2 agrees at 16 bases. The CDR3 reads CASSVLGLAGGGTYEQYF. As DNA, the CDR3 is TGTGCCAGCAGCGTTCTGGGACTAGCGGGGGGGGGTACCTACGAGCAGTACTTC.